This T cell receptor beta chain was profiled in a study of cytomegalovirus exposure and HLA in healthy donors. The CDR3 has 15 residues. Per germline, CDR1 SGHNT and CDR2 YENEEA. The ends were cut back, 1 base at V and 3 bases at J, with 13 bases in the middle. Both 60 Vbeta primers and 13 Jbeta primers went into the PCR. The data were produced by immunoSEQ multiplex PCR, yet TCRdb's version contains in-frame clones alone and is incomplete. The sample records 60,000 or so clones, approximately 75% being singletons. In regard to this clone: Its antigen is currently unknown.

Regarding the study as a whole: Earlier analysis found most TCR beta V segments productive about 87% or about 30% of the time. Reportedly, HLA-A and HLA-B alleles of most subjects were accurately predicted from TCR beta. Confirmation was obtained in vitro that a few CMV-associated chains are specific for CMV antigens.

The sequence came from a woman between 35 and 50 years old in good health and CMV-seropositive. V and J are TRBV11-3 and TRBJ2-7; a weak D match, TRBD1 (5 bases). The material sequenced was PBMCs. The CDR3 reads CASSLGTGRIYEQYF. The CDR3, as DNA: TGTGCCAGCAGCTTAGGTACAGGACGAATCTACGAGCAGTACTTC. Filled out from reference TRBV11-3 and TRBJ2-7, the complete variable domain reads EAGVVQSPRYKIIEKKQPVAFWCNPISGHNTLYWYLQNLGQGPELLIRYENEEAVDDSQLPKDRFSAERLKGVDSTLKIQPAELGDSAVYLCASSLGTGRIYEQYFGPGTRLTVT.